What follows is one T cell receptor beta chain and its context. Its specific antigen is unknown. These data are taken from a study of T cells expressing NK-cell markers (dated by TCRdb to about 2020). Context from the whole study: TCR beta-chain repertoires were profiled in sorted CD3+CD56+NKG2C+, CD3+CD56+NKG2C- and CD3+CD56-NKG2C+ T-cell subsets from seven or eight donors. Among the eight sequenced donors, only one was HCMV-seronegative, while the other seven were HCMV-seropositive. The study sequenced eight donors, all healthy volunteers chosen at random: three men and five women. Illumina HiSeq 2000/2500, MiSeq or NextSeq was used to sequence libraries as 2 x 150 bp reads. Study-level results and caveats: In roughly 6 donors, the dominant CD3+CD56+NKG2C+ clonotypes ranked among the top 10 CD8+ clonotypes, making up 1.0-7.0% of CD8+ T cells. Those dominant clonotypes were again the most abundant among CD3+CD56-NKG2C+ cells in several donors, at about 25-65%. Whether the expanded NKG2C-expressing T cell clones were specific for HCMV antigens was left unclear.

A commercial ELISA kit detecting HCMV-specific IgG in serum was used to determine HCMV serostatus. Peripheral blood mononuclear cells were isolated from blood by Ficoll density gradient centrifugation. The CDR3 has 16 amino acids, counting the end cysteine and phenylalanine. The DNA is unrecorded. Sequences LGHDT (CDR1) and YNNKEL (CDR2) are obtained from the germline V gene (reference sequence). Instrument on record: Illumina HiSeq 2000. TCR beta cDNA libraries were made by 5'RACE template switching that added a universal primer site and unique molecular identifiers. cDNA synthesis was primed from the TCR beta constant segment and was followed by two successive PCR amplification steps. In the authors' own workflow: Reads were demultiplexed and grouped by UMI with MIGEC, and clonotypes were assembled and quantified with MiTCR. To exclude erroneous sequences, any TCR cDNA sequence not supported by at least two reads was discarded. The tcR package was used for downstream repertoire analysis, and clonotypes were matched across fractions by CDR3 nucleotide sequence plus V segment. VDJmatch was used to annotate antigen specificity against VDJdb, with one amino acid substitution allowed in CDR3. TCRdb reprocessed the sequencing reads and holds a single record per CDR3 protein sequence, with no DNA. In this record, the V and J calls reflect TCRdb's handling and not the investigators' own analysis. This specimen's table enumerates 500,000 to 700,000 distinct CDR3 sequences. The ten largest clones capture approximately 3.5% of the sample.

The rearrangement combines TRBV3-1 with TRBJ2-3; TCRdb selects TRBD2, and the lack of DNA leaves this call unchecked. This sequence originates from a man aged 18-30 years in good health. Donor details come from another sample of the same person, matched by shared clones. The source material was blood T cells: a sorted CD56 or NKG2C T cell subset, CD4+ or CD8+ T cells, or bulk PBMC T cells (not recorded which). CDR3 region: CASTGSRSVPADTQYF.